The T cell receptor beta chain under discussion was sequenced for a study of blood T cell repertoires in COVID-19. The authors' processing: Nucleated cell number was recorded as an estimate derived from reference gene primer amplification. Sequencing used immunoSEQ multiplex PCR; TCRdb keeps in-frame clones, though not all of them. That table supplies the V and J calls and clone size; D and trimming were determined from the DNA. The sample carries roughly 130,000 clones, 84% recorded once. The CDR3 length is 13 residues. Losses at the gene ends were 6 bases for V and 9 bases for J; bases not matched to a gene: 7. Germline CDR1 is SNHLY and CDR2 is FYNNEI. This clone was detected only a few times.

The chain is built from TRBV2 and TRBJ2-1; 8 nucleotides align to TRBD2. The source is a woman in her thirties who had recovered from COVID-19. Material: peripheral blood. The CDR3 protein is CASSESREGEQFF. CDR3 nucleotides: TGTGCCAGCAGCGAGAGCCGGGAGGGTGAGCAGTTCTTC.